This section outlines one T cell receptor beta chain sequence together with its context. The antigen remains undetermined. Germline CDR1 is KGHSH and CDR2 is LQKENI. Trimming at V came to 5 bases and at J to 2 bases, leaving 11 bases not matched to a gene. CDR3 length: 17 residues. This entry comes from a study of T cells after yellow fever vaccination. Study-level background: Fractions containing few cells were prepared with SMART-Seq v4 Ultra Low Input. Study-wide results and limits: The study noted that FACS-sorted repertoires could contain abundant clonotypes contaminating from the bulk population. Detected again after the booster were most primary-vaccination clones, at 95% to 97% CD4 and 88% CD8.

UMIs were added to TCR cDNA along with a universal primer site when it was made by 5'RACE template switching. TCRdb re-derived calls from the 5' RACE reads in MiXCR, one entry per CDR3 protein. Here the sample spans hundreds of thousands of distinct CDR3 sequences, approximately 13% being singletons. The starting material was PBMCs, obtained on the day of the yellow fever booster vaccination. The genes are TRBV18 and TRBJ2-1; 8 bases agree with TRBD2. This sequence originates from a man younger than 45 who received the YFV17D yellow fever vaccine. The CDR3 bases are TGTGCCAGCTCATCTTCGACCGGGACTAGTACCTACAATGAGCAGTTCTTC. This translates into CASSSSTGTSTYNEQFF.